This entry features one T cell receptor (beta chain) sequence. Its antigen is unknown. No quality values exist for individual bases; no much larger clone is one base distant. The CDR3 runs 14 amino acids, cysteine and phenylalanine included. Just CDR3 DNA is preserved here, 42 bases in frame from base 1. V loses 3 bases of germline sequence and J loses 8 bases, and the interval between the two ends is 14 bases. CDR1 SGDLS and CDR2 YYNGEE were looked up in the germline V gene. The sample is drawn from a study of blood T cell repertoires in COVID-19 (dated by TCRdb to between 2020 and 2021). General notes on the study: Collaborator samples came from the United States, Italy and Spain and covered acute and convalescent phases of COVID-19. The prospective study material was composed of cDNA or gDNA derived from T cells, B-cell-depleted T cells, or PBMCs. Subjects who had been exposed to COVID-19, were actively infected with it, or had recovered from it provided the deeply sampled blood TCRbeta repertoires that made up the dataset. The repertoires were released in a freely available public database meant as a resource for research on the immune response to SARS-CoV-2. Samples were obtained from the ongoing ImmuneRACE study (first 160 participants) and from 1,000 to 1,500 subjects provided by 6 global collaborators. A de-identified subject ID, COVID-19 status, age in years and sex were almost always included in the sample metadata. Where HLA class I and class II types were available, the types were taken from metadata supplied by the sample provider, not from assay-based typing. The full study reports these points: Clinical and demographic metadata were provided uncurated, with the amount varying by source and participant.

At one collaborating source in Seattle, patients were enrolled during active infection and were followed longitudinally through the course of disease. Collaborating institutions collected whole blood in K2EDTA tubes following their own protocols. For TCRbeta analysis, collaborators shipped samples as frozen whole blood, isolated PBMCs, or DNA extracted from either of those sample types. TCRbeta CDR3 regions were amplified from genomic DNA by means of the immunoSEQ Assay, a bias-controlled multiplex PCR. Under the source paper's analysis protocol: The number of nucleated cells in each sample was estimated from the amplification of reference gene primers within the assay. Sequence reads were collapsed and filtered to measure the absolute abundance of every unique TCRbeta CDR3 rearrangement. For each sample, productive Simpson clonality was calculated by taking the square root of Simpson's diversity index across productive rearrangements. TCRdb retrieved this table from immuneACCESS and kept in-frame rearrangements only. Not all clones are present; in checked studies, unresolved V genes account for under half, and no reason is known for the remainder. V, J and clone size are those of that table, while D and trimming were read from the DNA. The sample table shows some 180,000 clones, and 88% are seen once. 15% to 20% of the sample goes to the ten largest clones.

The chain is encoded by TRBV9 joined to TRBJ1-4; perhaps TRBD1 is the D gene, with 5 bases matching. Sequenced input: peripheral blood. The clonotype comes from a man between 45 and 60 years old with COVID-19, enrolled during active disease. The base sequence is TGTGCCAGCAGCGCGGAACCTCAGGGAGAAAAACTGTTTTTT. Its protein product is CASSAEPQGEKLFF. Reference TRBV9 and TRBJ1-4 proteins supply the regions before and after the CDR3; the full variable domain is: DSGVTQTPKHLITATGQRVTLRCSPRSGDLSVYWYQQSLDQGLQFLIQYYNGEERAKGNILERFSAQQFPDLHSELNLSSLELGDSALYFCASSAEPQGEKLFFGSGTQLSVL.